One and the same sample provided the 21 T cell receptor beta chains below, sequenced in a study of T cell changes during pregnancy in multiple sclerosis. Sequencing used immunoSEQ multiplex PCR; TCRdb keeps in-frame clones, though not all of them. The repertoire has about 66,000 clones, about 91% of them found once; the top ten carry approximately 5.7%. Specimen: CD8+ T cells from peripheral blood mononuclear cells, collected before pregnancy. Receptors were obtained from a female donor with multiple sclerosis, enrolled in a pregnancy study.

In nucleotides, the CDR3 is TGTGCCAGCAGCTTGATGGGAGGAAACTACGAGCAGTACTTC. Its translation is CASSLMGGNYEQYF. The chain is built from TRBV5-5 and TRBJ2-7; maybe TRBD2 (6 bases). This CDR3 has 14 residues. Trimming removed 1 base at V and 3 bases at J, with 11 bases between. In germline, CDR1 is SGHKS, CDR2 YYEKEE (reference sequence).

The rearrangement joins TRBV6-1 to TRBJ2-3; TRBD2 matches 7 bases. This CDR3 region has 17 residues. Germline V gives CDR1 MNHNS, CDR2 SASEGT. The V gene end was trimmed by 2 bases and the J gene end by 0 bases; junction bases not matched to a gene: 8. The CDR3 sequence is CASSELLAATSTDTQYF. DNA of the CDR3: TGTGCCAGCAGTGAACTGCTAGCGGCCACTAGCACAGATACGCAGTATTTT.

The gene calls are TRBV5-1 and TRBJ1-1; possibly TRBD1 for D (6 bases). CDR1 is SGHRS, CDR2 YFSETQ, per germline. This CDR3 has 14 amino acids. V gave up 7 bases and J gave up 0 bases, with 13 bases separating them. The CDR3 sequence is CASGLGGLNTEAFF. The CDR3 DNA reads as TGCGCCAGCGGCCTGGGGGGGCTGAACACTGAAGCTTTCTTT.

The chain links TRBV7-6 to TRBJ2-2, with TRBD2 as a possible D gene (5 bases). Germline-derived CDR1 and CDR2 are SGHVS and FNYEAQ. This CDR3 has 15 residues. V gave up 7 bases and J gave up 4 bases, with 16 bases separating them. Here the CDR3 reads CASTSRPEGTGELFF. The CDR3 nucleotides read TGTGCCAGCACCTCCCGGCCAGAGGGCACCGGGGAGCTGTTTTTT.

The CDR3 nucleotides are TGTGCCACCAGCAGCTCCCCCACCTTGACAGGGGGCAATGAGCAGTTCTTC. Its translation: CATSSSPTLTGGNEQFF. The chain uses TRBV15 and TRBJ2-1, with 9 bases matching TRBD1. The CDR3 totals 17 residues. Per the germline V gene, CDR1 is LNHNV and CDR2 is YYDKDF (reference sequence). The V and J ends lost 3 bases and 6 bases, in that order; junction bases with no gene match: 12.

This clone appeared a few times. Written as DNA, the CDR3 is TGCGCCAGCAGCCAAGTCCTGAATCAGCCCCAGCATTTT. This codes for CASSQVLNQPQHF. The chain recombines TRBV4-1 with TRBJ1-5; the D is unclear. With 1 base removed from V and 4 bases from J, the gap between germline ends came to 5 bases. The CDR3 runs to 13 residues. CDR1 is MGHRA and CDR2 is YSYEKL in the germline V gene.

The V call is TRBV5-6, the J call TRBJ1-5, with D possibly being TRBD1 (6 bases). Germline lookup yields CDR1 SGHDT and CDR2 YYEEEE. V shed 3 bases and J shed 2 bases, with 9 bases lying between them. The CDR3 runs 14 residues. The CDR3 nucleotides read TGTGCCAGCAGCTCCAGGGGCGGCAATCAGCCCCAGCATTTT. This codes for CASSSRGGNQPQHF. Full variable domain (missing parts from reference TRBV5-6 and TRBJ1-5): DAGVTQSPTHLIKTRGQQVTLRCSPKSGHDTVSWYQQALGQGPQFIFQYYEEEERQRGNFPDRFSGHQFPNYSSELNVNALLLGDSALYLCASSSRGGNQPQHFGDGTRLSIL.

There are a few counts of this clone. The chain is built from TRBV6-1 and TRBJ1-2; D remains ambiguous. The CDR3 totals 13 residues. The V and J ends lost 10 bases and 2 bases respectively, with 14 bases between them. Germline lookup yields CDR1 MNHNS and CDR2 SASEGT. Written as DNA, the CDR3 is TGTGCCACCCTAGACACGGGGAACTATGGCTACACCTTC. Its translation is CATLDTGNYGYTF.

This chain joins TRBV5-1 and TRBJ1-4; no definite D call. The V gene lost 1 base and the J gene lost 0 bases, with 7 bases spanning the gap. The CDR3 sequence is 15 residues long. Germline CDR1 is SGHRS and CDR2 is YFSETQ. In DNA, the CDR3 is TGCGCCAGCAGCTTGCTCCCTCCAACTAATGAAAAACTGTTTTTT. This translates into CASSLLPPTNEKLFF. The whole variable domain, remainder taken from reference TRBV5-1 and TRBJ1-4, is KAGVTQTPRYLIKTRGQQVTLSCSPISGHRSVSWYQQTPGQGLQFLFEYFSETQRNKGNFPGRFSGRQFSNSRSEMNVSTLELGDSALYLCASSLLPPTNEKLFFGSGTQLSVL.

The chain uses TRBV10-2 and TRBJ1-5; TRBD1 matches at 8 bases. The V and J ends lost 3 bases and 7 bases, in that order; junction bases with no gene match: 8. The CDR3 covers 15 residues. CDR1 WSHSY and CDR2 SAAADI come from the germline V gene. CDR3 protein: CASSDPQGAEQPQHF. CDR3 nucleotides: TGCGCCAGCAGTGACCCTCAGGGGGCTGAGCAGCCCCAGCATTTT.

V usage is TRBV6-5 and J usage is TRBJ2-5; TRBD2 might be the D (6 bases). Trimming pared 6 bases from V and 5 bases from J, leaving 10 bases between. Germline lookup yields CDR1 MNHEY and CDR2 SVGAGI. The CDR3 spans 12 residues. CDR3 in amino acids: CASRRGEETQYF. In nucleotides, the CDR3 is TGTGCCAGCAGGCGGGGCGAGGAGACCCAGTACTTC.

The CDR3 bases are TGCGCCAGCAGCCAAGGTATAGGAGAACTAAAAGGCTACACCTTC. The encoded protein is CASSQGIGELKGYTF. The V and J genes are TRBV4-1 and TRBJ1-2, with unresolved D. V was trimmed by 1 base and J by 8 bases, leaving 17 bases between them. Germline V gives CDR1 MGHRA, CDR2 YSYEKL. The CDR3 has 15 amino acids.

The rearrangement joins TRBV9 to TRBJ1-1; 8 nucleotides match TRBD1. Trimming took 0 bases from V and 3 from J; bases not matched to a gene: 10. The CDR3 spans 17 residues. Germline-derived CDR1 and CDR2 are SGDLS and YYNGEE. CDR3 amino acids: CASSVGETGAYDTEAFF. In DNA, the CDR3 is TGTGCCAGCAGCGTAGGGGAGACAGGGGCTTATGACACTGAAGCTTTCTTT. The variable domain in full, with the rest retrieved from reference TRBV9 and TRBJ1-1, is DSGVTQTPKHLITATGQRVTLRCSPRSGDLSVYWYQQSLDQGLQFLIQYYNGEERAKGNILERFSAQQFPDLHSELNLSSLELGDSALYFCASSVGETGAYDTEAFFGQGTRLTVV.

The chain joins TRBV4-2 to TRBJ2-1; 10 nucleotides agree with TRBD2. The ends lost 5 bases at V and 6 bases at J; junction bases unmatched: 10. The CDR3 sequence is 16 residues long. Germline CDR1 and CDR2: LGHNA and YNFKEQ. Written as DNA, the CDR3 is TGTGCCAGCAGCTACGCCGGGACTAGCGAGATCAATGAGCAGTTCTTC. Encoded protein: CASSYAGTSEINEQFF.

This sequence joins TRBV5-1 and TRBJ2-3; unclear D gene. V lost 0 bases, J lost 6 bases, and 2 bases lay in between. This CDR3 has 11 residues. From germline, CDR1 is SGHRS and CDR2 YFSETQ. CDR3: CASSLADTQYF. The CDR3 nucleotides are TGCGCCAGCAGCTTGGCTGATACGCAGTATTTT.

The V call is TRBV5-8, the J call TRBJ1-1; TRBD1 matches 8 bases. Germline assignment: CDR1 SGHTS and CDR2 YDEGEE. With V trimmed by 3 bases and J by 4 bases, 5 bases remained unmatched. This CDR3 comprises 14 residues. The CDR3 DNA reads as TGTGCCAGCAGCTACCCGACAGGGGTCACTGAAGCTTTCTTT. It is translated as CASSYPTGVTEAFF.

Written as DNA, the CDR3 is TGCAGCGGATCCGGGACAGGGGTTGAGAATGAGCAGTTCTTC. Translated: CSGSGTGVENEQFF. The chain joins TRBV29-1 to TRBJ2-1; 10 positions match TRBD1. This CDR3 has 14 residues. With 7 bases clipped from V and 7 bases from J, the junction kept 10 bases outside the gene matches. CDR1 and CDR2 from the germline V gene are SQVTM and ANQGSEA.

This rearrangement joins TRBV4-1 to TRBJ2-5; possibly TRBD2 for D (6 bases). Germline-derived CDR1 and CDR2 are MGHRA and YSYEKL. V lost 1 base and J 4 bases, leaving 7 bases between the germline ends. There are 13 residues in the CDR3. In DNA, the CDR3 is TGCGCCAGCAGCCAAGCGACTAGAGAGACCCAGTACTTC. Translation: CASSQATRETQYF.

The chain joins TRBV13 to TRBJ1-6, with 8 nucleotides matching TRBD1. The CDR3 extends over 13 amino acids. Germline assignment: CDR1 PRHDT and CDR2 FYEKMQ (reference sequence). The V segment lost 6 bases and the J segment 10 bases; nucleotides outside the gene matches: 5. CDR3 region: CASSRQGKSPLHF. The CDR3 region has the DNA TGTGCCAGCAGTCGACAGGGGAAGTCACCCCTCCACTTT. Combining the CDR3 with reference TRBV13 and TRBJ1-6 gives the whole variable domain AAGVIQSPRHLIKEKRETATLKCYPIPRHDTVYWYQQGPGQDPQFLISFYEKMQSDKGSIPDRFSAQQFSDYHSELNMSSLELGDSALYFCASSRQGKSPLHFGNGTRLTVT.

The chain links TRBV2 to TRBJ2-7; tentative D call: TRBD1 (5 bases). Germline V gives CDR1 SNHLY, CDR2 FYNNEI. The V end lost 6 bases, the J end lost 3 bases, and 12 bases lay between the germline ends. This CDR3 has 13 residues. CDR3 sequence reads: CASSRQQYYEQYF. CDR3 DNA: TGTGCCAGCAGCCGACAGCAGTACTACGAGCAGTACTTC.

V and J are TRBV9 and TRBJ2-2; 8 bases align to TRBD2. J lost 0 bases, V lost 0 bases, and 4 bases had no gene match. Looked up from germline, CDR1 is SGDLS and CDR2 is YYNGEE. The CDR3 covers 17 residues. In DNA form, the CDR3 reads TGTGCCAGCAGCGTAGTAGGTAGCGGGGCGAACACCGGGGAGCTGTTTTTT. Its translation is CASSVVGSGANTGELFF.